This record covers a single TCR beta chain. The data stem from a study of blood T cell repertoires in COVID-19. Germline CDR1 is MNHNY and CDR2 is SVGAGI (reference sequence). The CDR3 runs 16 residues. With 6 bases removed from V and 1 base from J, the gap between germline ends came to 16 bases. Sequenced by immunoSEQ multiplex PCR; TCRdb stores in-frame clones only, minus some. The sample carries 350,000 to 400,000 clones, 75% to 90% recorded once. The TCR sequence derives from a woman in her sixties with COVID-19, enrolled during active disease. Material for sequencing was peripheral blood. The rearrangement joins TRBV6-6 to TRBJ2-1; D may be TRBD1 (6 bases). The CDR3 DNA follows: TGTGCCAGCAGCCTTGGACAGCCAAGTTCCTACAATGAGCAGTTCTTC. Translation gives CASSLGQPSSYNEQFF.